This T cell receptor beta chain is from a study of blood T cell repertoires in COVID-19. Study-level information: There were acute and convalescent COVID-19 samples, and they came from the United States, Italy and Spain. From T cells, B-cell-depleted T cells, or PBMCs came the material, which was cDNA or gDNA.

Germline V gene lookup returns CDR1 SGDLS and CDR2 YYNGEE. This CDR3 region has 18 residues. The V gene end was trimmed by 2 bases and the J gene end by 5 bases; junction bases not matched to a gene: 13. Original processing notes: Using reference gene primer amplification, nucleated cell counts were estimated. Clones were sequenced by immunoSEQ multiplex PCR, and TCRdb holds only the in-frame ones, with some missing. V, J and clone size derive from that table, while D and trimming were established from the DNA sequence. Here the sample spans 30,000 to 40,000 clones, 93% being singletons. This chain links TRBV9 with TRBJ2-1; 10 positions agree with TRBD2. Sequences were obtained from peripheral blood. The source of this sequence is a male donor with active COVID-19. DNA of the CDR3: TGTGCCAGCAGCGTGGCTGGGGCCCGGCTAGCGGGGGACAATGAGCAGTTCTTC. It is translated as CASSVAGARLAGDNEQFF.